The 23 T cell receptor beta chains below all came from one sample that was sequenced in a study of cytotoxic CD8 clonotypes in ibrutinib-treated CLL. TCRdb's table, derived via immunoSEQ multiplex PCR, lists solely in-frame clones and lacks some. The sample contains over 140,000 clones, 65% to 85% of which appear only once. The input for sequencing was PBMCs, taken after 36 months of ibrutinib treatment. The receptor set was obtained from a human donor with chronic lymphocytic leukemia.

This chain links TRBV2 with TRBJ2-7, with 9 bases matching TRBD1. The CDR3 length is 15 residues. The ends lost 6 bases at V and 0 bases at J; junction bases unmatched: 6. The germline gives CDR1 SNHLY, CDR2 FYNNEI. CDR3 sequence reads: CASRLNRGPSYEQYF. In DNA form, the CDR3 reads TGTGCCAGCAGGTTAAACAGGGGGCCCTCCTACGAGCAGTACTTC.

This clone has a single count. The chain couples TRBV6-1 to TRBJ1-2; possible D gene TRBD1, 5 bases. Germline V gene sequence: CDR1 MNHNS, CDR2 SASEGT. CDR3 length: 17 amino acids. Trimming left V 4 bases short and J 5 bases short, with 23 bases between. CDR3 sequence (DNA): TGTGCCAGCAGTGGGACAACGGTGGGCCCAACCAAATATGGCTACACCTTC. Protein: CASSGTTVGPTKYGYTF.

The V call is TRBV5-1, the J call TRBJ2-5, with D possibly TRBD2 on 6 matching bases. The V gene's germline CDR1 is SGHRS and CDR2 YFSETQ. V lost 0 bases, J lost 1 base, and 13 bases lay in between. The CDR3 length is 16 residues. CDR3: CASSLAPSVSQETQYF. The CDR3 DNA sequence: TGCGCCAGCAGCTTGGCCCCTAGCGTATCCCAAGAGACCCAGTACTTC.

This sequence joins TRBV7-5 and TRBJ2-7. TRBV7-5 is recorded as a pseudogene. The CDR3 runs to 14 residues. The CDR3 spells CVRSLGDGPYEQYF. The CDR3 nucleotides are TGTGTCAGAAGCTTAGGGGACGGTCCCTACGAGCAGTACTTC.

This chain uses TRBV15 with TRBJ2-5; 7 nucleotides agree with TRBD2. Trimming removed 3 bases from V and 2 bases from J; junction bases left unmatched: 9. The CDR3 runs to 16 residues. The germline V gene encodes CDR1 LNHNV and CDR2 YYDKDF (reference sequence). The CDR3 DNA reads as TGTGCCACCAGCAGGGGGACTACCTTTTCACAAGAGACCCAGTACTTC. Residues: CATSRGTTFSQETQYF.

The rearrangement links TRBV13 to TRBJ2-7; D may correspond to TRBD1 or TRBD2 (6 bases each). CDR1 is PRHDT, CDR2 FYEKMQ, per germline (reference sequence). This CDR3 contains 15 residues. Trimming shortened V by 5 bases and J by 5 bases, and 19 bases separated the two germline ends. The CDR3 nucleotides are TGTGCCAGCAGCCCCTGGGGGGCGAGGGACCACGAGCAGTACTTC. This translates into CASSPWGARDHEQYF.

This chain links TRBV7-9 with TRBJ2-7, with 13 nucleotides matching TRBD2. CDR3 size: 19 residues. Trimming cost V 5 bases and J 1 base; bases outside gene matches: 14. From germline, CDR1 is SEHNR and CDR2 FQNEAQ (reference sequence). The chain's CDR3 is CASSPLGGTSGKVSYEQYF. As DNA, the CDR3 is TGTGCCAGCAGCCCCCTTGGCGGGACTAGCGGGAAAGTTTCCTACGAGCAGTACTTC. The variable domain in full, with the rest retrieved from reference TRBV7-9 and TRBJ2-7, is DTGVSQNPRHKITKRGQNVTFRCDPISEHNRLYWYRQTLGQGPEFLTYFQNEAQLEKSRLLSDRFSAERPKGSFSTLEIQRTEQGDSAMYLCASSPLGGTSGKVSYEQYFGPGTRLTVT.

DNA of the CDR3: TGTGCCAGCAGCTTTCCTTACACAGATACGCAGTATTTT. It yields the protein CASSFPYTDTQYF. The rearrangement joins TRBV5-4 to TRBJ2-3; D not certain. The CDR3 runs to 13 residues. V lost 2 bases to trimming and J lost 2 bases, with 6 bases between them. Germline CDR1 is SGHNT and CDR2 is YYREEE (reference sequence).

The chain has TRBV4-1 and TRBJ1-3, with unresolved D. CDR1 MGHRA and CDR2 YSYEKL come from the germline V gene. This CDR3 has 13 amino acids. Trimming pared 8 bases from V and 1 base from J, leaving 9 bases between. The CDR3 here is CASQGQSGNTIYF. The CDR3 coding sequence is TGCGCCAGCCAAGGTCAGTCTGGAAACACCATATATTTT.

The chain's CDR3 is CASSPAPGQGAYEQYF. The CDR3 DNA is TGCGCCAGCAGCCCAGCCCCGGGACAGGGAGCCTACGAGCAGTACTTC. This chain uses TRBV4-1 with TRBJ2-7, with TRBD1 matching 9 bases. This CDR3 has 16 amino acids. Germline values: CDR1 MGHRA, CDR2 YSYEKL. The V and J ends lost 4 bases and 2 bases, in that order; junction bases with no gene match: 9.

The chain is built from TRBV7-3 and TRBJ2-3; D gene unclear. Trimming shortened V by 2 bases and J by 4 bases, and 16 bases separated the two germline ends. This CDR3 spans 16 amino acids. Germline CDR1 SGHTA, CDR2 FQGTGA. CDR3 sequence reads: CASSLSPDRVADTQYF. The CDR3 nucleotides read TGTGCCAGCAGCTTATCTCCGGATAGGGTCGCAGATACGCAGTATTTT. Variable domain in full (rest from reference TRBV7-3 and TRBJ2-3): GAGVSQTPSNKVTEKGKYVELRCDPISGHTALYWYRQSLGQGPEFLIYFQGTGAADDSGLPNDRFFAVRPEGSVSTLKIQRTERGDSAVYLCASSLSPDRVADTQYFGPGTRLTVL.

This chain uses TRBV28 with TRBJ2-7; 9 bases map to TRBD1. Per germline, CDR1 MDHEN and CDR2 SYDVKM. CDR3 length: 13 amino acids. The trim removed 7 bases at V and 3 bases at J, leaving 4 bases unmatched. CDR3 nucleotides: TGTGCCAGCAAACAGGGGGCCCGCTACGAGCAGTACTTC. Translating it yields CASKQGARYEQYF.

The CDR3 is CASSSPRHSGANVLTF. Here the CDR3 DNA reads TGTGCCAGCAGCTCCCCCAGACACTCTGGGGCCAACGTCCTGACTTTC. The V and J genes are TRBV7-9 and TRBJ2-6; D gene uncertain. The germline CDR1 and CDR2 sequences are SEHNR and FQNEAQ (reference sequence). The CDR3 sequence is 16 residues long. V was shortened by 4 bases and J by 0 bases, with 10 bases between the two germline ends.

The V and J genes are TRBV13 and TRBJ2-2; 11 bases match TRBD1. There are 15 residues in the CDR3. Germline V gene data show CDR1 as PRHDT and CDR2 as FYEKMQ (reference sequence). With 6 bases clipped from V and 7 bases from J, the junction kept 7 bases outside the gene matches. The CDR3 is CASRRTGGANGELFF. The CDR3 DNA is TGTGCCAGCAGAAGGACAGGGGGCGCGAACGGGGAGCTGTTTTTT.

V gene TRBV18 combines with J gene TRBJ2-7; D uncertain. Trimming left V 2 bases short and J 6 bases short, with 11 bases between. Germline V CDR1 and CDR2: KGHSH, LQKENI. The CDR3 contains 13 residues. CDR3: CASSPYDLFEQYF. DNA of the CDR3: TGTGCCAGCTCACCATATGACCTGTTCGAGCAGTACTTC.

This clone was counted a single time. This sequence joins TRBV2 and TRBJ1-4, with D perhaps TRBD1 (6 bases). Germline CDR1 and CDR2: SNHLY and FYNNEI. This CDR3 is 15 amino acids long. The V end lost 2 bases, the J end lost 3 bases, and 10 bases lay between the germline ends. CDR3 sequence (DNA): TGTGCCAGCAGTGAAATGGGACAATCTAATGAAAAACTGTTTTTT. Translated: CASSEMGQSNEKLFF. Together with reference TRBV2 and TRBJ1-4, the CDR3 gives the full variable domain: EPEVTQTPSHQVTQMGQEVILRCVPISNHLYFYWYRQILGQKVEFLVSFYNNEISEKSEIFDDQFSVERPDGSNFTLKIRSTKLEDSAMYFCASSEMGQSNEKLFFGSGTQLSVL.

The chain employs TRBV7-8 and TRBJ1-5; 7 nucleotides agree with TRBD1. This CDR3 is 14 amino acids long. With V trimmed by 5 bases and J by 5 bases, 6 bases remained unmatched. Germline V CDR1 and CDR2: SGHVS, FQNEAQ. DNA for the CDR3: TGTGCCAGCAGCCCGGACAGGAGATATCAGCCCCAGCATTTT. Amino acids: CASSPDRRYQPQHF.

The chain is built from TRBV19 and TRBJ2-7; 9 positions agree with TRBD1. V lost 5 bases to trimming and J lost 4 bases; unmatched junction nucleotides: 3. This CDR3 contains 13 residues. Germline CDR1 reads LNHDA; CDR2 reads SQIVND (reference sequence). CDR3 nucleotide sequence: TGTGCCAGTAGTGCTGGACAGGGGTACGAGCAGTACTTC. Translated: CASSAGQGYEQYF. The full variable domain, with the rest looked up from reference TRBV19 and TRBJ2-7, is DGGITQSPKYLFRKEGQNVTLSCEQNLNHDAMYWYRQDPGQGLRLIYYSQIVNDFQKGDIAEGYSVSREKKESFPLTVTSAQKNPTAFYLCASSAGQGYEQYFGPGTRLTVT.

The chain is built from TRBV7-8 and TRBJ2-1, with D unclear. The CDR3 has 13 residues. Per germline, CDR1 SGHVS and CDR2 FQNEAQ. Trimming cost V 4 bases and J 7 bases, with 11 bases left between them. The CDR3 DNA sequence: TGTGCCAGCAGCTCCGCCGTAGTTAATGAGCAGTTCTTC. This gives the protein CASSSAVVNEQFF. Full variable domain (remainder filled in from reference TRBV7-8 and TRBJ2-1): GAGVSQSPRYKVAKRGQDVALRCDPISGHVSLFWYQQALGQGPEFLTYFQNEAQLDKSGLPSDRFFAERPEGSVSTLKIQRTQQEDSAVYLCASSSAVVNEQFFGPGTRLTVL.

The chain employs TRBV27 and TRBJ2-7, with D possibly TRBD2 on 6 matching bases. V lost 2 bases, J lost 5 bases, and 13 bases lay in between. The CDR3 covers 14 residues. Per the germline V gene, CDR1 is MNHEY and CDR2 is SMNVEV (reference sequence). CDR3 in DNA: TGTGCCAGCAGTTTAGGGGTGACGGGAGACGAGCAGTACTTC. It yields the protein CASSLGVTGDEQYF.

J is TRBJ1-3 and V is TRBV9, with D possibly matching TRBD1 (5 bases). The length of the CDR3 is 15 residues. The germline V and J ends were trimmed by 0 bases and 0 bases, with 7 bases remaining between them. CDR1 and CDR2 (germline): SGDLS, YYNGEE. CDR3 DNA sequence: TGTGCCAGCAGCGTAGGTGGGACCTCTGGAAACACCATATATTTT. This codes for CASSVGGTSGNTIYF.

This chain links TRBV5-1 with TRBJ2-3; D might be TRBD1 or TRBD2, each matching 5 bases. The CDR3 runs to 15 residues. With 1 base removed from V and 4 bases from J, the gap between germline ends came to 13 bases. CDR1 is SGHRS and CDR2 is YFSETQ in the germline V gene. CDR3: CASSLFPRGADTQYF. CDR3 nucleotides: TGCGCCAGCAGCTTGTTCCCGAGGGGTGCAGATACGCAGTATTTT.

This clone was seen once. V is TRBV27 and J is TRBJ1-4; D unclear. V gave up 0 bases and J gave up 3 bases, with 8 bases separating them. CDR3 size: 15 residues. Germline V gene sequence: CDR1 MNHEY, CDR2 SMNVEV (reference sequence). The CDR3 DNA reads TGTGCCAGCAGTTTATCGGGCAGGTCTAATGAAAAACTGTTTTTT. This gives the protein CASSLSGRSNEKLFF.